Following are 26 T cell receptor beta chains from one sample sequenced in a study of cytomegalovirus exposure and HLA in healthy donors. In the PCR, 60 Vbeta and 13 Jbeta primers were used. Clones were read by immunoSEQ multiplex PCR, and TCRdb kept only the in-frame ones, dropping some. Seen here are tens of thousands of clones, approximately 58% observed once, and the top ten hold 3%. The sample taken for sequencing was PBMCs. The receptors derive from a woman between 50 and 59 years old in good health and CMV-seronegative.

This chain uses TRBV6-6 with TRBJ2-2, with 8 positions matching TRBD1. The CDR3 is made up of 14 amino acids. From germline, CDR1 is MNHNY and CDR2 SVGAGI (reference sequence). The trim removed 6 bases at V and 7 bases at J, leaving 7 bases unmatched. CDR3 sequence: CASSPDRGIGELFF. CDR3 sequence (DNA): TGTGCCAGCAGCCCCGACAGGGGAATCGGGGAGCTGTTTTTT.

The chain couples TRBV15 to TRBJ2-2; no definite D call. CDR3 length equals 13 residues. V was clipped by 3 bases and J by 1 base, with 3 bases between them. Germline-derived CDR1 and CDR2 are LNHNV and YYDKDF (reference sequence). The CDR3 nucleotides read TGTGCCACCAGCAGTAGGAACACCGGGGAGCTGTTTTTT. Its protein is CATSSRNTGELFF. The full variable domain, completed using reference TRBV15 and TRBJ2-2, is DAMVIQNPRYQVTQFGKPVTLSCSQTLNHNVMYWYQQKSSQAPKLLFHYYDKDFNNEADTPDNFQSRRPNTSFCFLDIRSPGLGDTAMYLCATSSRNTGELFFGEGSRLTVL.

V gene TRBV18 combines with J gene TRBJ2-3; no clear D gene. The germline V gene has CDR1 KGHSH and CDR2 LQKENI. The V end lost 3 bases, the J end lost 0 bases, and 4 bases lay between the germline ends. CDR3 length: 13 amino acids. The CDR3 DNA reads TGTGCCAGCTCACCGGCCAGCACAGATACGCAGTATTTT. This codes for CASSPASTDTQYF.

The V gene is TRBV25-1, the J gene TRBJ1-1, with D possibly matching TRBD1 (5 bases). Germline CDR1 is MGHDK and CDR2 is SYGVNS. V lost 3 bases and J lost 3, with 14 bases in between. This CDR3 region has 15 residues. The CDR3 sequence: CASSDTRRGDTEAFF. CDR3 bases: TGTGCCAGCAGTGATACACGGAGGGGAGACACTGAAGCTTTCTTT.

The chain couples TRBV19 to TRBJ1-1; D unclear. Germline CDR1 reads LNHDA; CDR2 reads SQIVND (reference sequence). CDR3 length: 12 amino acids. Trimming cost V 3 bases and J 4 bases, with 6 bases left between them. The CDR3 protein is CASSIYRTEAFF. The CDR3 DNA sequence: TGTGCCAGTAGTATCTATCGCACTGAAGCTTTCTTT. Combining the CDR3 with reference TRBV19 and TRBJ1-1 gives the whole variable domain DGGITQSPKYLFRKEGQNVTLSCEQNLNHDAMYWYRQDPGQGLRLIYYSQIVNDFQKGDIAEGYSVSREKKESFPLTVTSAQKNPTAFYLCASSIYRTEAFFGQGTRLTVV.

This clone showed up just once. In DNA, the CDR3 is TGTGCGGGGGGGTCCCAACACCAAGAGACCCAGTACTTC. Encoded protein: CAGGSQHQETQYF. The gene calls are TRBV30 and TRBJ2-5, with 7 bases lining up with TRBD2. Germline assignment: CDR1 GTSNPN and CDR2 SVGIG (reference sequence). This CDR3 is 13 amino acids long. The full variable domain, completed using reference TRBV30 and TRBJ2-5, is SQTIHQWPATLVQPVGSPLSLECTVEGTSNPNLYWYRQAAGRGLQLLFYSVGIGQISSEVPQNLSASRPQDRQFILSSKKLLLSDSGFYLCAGGSQHQETQYFGPGTRLLVL.

This clone was observed a handful of times. The V and J genes are TRBV4-2 and TRBJ2-3, with TRBD1 matching over 11 bases. V lost 4 bases and J lost 1; bases outside the gene matches: 7. The CDR3 has 17 residues. Looked up from germline, CDR1 is LGHNA and CDR2 is YNFKEQ. Written as DNA, the CDR3 is TGTGCCAGCAGCCGCCGTGTGGGACAGGGGGGCACAGATACGCAGTATTTT. Protein product: CASSRRVGQGGTDTQYF.

This chain links TRBV5-1 with TRBJ2-7, with a tentative D call TRBD2 (6 bases). The V end was cut by 2 bases, the J end by 3 bases, with 15 bases between. The CDR3 is 15 amino acids. CDR1 and CDR2 from the germline V gene are SGHRS and YFSETQ. The CDR3 DNA reads TGCGCCAGCAGCTTTTCACCGGGAGCGGACTACGAGCAGTACTTC. Protein product: CASSFSPGADYEQYF.

This clone showed up just a few times. The rearrangement links TRBV7-3 to TRBJ2-2; D is uncertain. The germline CDR1 and CDR2 sequences are SGHTA and FQGTGA. This CDR3 has 13 residues. V was clipped by 4 bases and J by 6 bases, with 9 bases between them. The CDR3 loop reads CASSSQPAGELFF. In nucleotides, the CDR3 is TGTGCCAGCAGCTCCCAACCGGCCGGGGAGCTGTTTTTT.

This clone appeared a few times. The CDR3 DNA reads as TGTGCCAGCAGCCTATTAGGACGGAGGAAAGAGACCCAGTACTTC. Its translation: CASSLLGRRKETQYF. The chain recombines TRBV27 with TRBJ2-5; a weak D match, TRBD2 (5 bases). Germline CDR1 reads MNHEY; CDR2 reads SMNVEV (reference sequence). The CDR3 runs to 15 residues. V was cut by 6 bases and J by 3 bases, with 17 bases left in between.

The rearrangement links TRBV29-1 to TRBJ1-5, with 8 bases matching TRBD1. The CDR3 runs 13 residues. Germline values: CDR1 SQVTM, CDR2 ANQGSEA. The trim removed 6 bases at V and 3 bases at J, leaving 4 bases unmatched. The CDR3 is CSVVTGVNQPQHF. In DNA, the CDR3 is TGCAGCGTAGTGACAGGGGTCAATCAGCCCCAGCATTTT.

This clone was seen once. This rearrangement joins TRBV5-1 to TRBJ2-1, with 9 bases aligning to TRBD2. Trimming took 3 bases from V and 6 from J; bases not matched to a gene: 16. CDR3 length: 18 residues. Germline V gives CDR1 SGHRS, CDR2 YFSETQ. CDR3 protein: CASSSLEVRLAGFNEQFF. DNA for the CDR3: TGCGCCAGCAGCTCCCTGGAAGTACGGCTAGCGGGGTTCAATGAGCAGTTCTTC. Supplemented by reference TRBV5-1 and TRBJ2-1, the full variable domain reads KAGVTQTPRYLIKTRGQQVTLSCSPISGHRSVSWYQQTPGQGLQFLFEYFSETQRNKGNFPGRFSGRQFSNSRSEMNVSTLELGDSALYLCASSSLEVRLAGFNEQFFGPGTRLTVL.

The V and J genes are TRBV6-5 and TRBJ2-1, with D possibly matching TRBD2 (6 bases). The CDR3 runs 15 residues. V lost 6 bases to trimming and J lost 7 bases, with 19 bases between them. The V gene's germline CDR1 is MNHEY and CDR2 SVGAGI. CDR3 in DNA: TGTGCCAGCAGCCCCGATTGGCTGGAGGGTAATGAGCAGTTCTTC. Amino acid sequence: CASSPDWLEGNEQFF.

V gene TRBV7-8 combines with J gene TRBJ1-2, with a weak D call TRBD1 (6 bases). V dropped 1 base and J dropped 3 bases, with 18 bases sitting between them. This CDR3 is built from 17 residues. CDR1 is SGHVS, CDR2 FQNEAQ, per germline. CDR3 sequence (DNA): TGTGCCAGCAGCTTAGGATCCCTCGGGGGGGCCGACTATGGCTACACCTTC. Translating it yields CASSLGSLGGADYGYTF.

A few counts support this clone. The chain employs TRBV19 and TRBJ2-7, with 10 bases aligning to TRBD1. The germline V gene has CDR1 LNHDA and CDR2 SQIVND (reference sequence). The CDR3 length is 14 residues. V dropped 3 bases and J dropped 5; count of bases not matched to a gene: 4. Here the CDR3 DNA reads TGTGCCAGTAGTATGGACAGGGGGACCCACGAGCAGTACTTC. Its translation: CASSMDRGTHEQYF.

The rearrangement uses TRBV6-5 and TRBJ1-2, with 7 bases that match TRBD1. The V gene's germline CDR1 is MNHEY and CDR2 SVGAGI. J was trimmed by 2 bases and V by 0 bases; bases with no gene match: 3. This CDR3 is 15 amino acids long. For the CDR3, the DNA is TGTGCCAGCAGTTACTCGGACAGGACGAACTATGGCTACACCTTC. Its protein is CASSYSDRTNYGYTF.

The chain couples TRBV2 to TRBJ1-2, with TRBD1 matching over 7 bases. The CDR3 has 13 amino acids. V lost 4 bases to trimming and J lost 7 bases; unmatched junction nucleotides: 6. The germline CDR1 and CDR2 sequences are SNHLY and FYNNEI. Written as DNA, the CDR3 is TGTGCCAGCAGTGCACCAGGGGGTAGTGGCTACACCTTC. Its protein is CASSAPGGSGYTF.

This rearrangement joins TRBV7-9 to TRBJ1-1, with 10 bases matching TRBD1. Germline V lookup: CDR1 SEHNR, CDR2 FQNEAQ (reference sequence). The CDR3 loop spans 15 amino acids. The V and J ends lost 4 bases and 1 base, in that order; junction bases with no gene match: 3. CDR3 residues: CASSSRQGANTEAFF. The CDR3 nucleotides read TGTGCCAGCAGCTCCAGACAGGGGGCGAACACTGAAGCTTTCTTT.

The CDR3 loop is CAWSIIGDTEAFF. The CDR3 nucleotides are TGTGCCTGGAGTATAATAGGGGACACTGAAGCTTTCTTT. The chain employs TRBV30 and TRBJ1-1; TRBD1 might be the D (5 bases). The CDR3 has 13 residues. Looked up from germline, CDR1 is GTSNPN and CDR2 is SVGIG (reference sequence). Trimming removed 2 bases at V and 3 bases at J, with 10 bases between.

V and J are TRBV7-2 and TRBJ1-2, with unresolved D. Germline CDR1 and CDR2: SGHTA and FQGNSA. The V gene lost 5 bases and the J gene lost 3 bases, with 10 bases spanning the gap. The CDR3 runs to 13 residues. CDR3: CASSLTLYYGYTF. Written as DNA, the CDR3 is TGTGCCAGCAGCCTGACACTGTACTATGGCTACACCTTC. Combining the CDR3 with reference TRBV7-2 and TRBJ1-2 gives the whole variable domain GAGVSQSPSNKVTEKGKDVELRCDPISGHTALYWYRQSLGQGLEFLIYFQGNSAPDKSGLPSDRFSAERTGGSVSTLTIQRTQQEDSAVYLCASSLTLYYGYTFGSGTRLTVV.

This clone was observed a handful of times. V is TRBV5-1 and J is TRBJ2-2; 11 bases map to TRBD2. V was pared by 2 bases and J by 4 bases, with 4 bases of the junction left unmatched. The CDR3 is 16 amino acids. Germline CDR1 reads SGHRS; CDR2 reads YFSETQ. The CDR3 here is CASSFLAGGRTGELFF. DNA for the CDR3: TGCGCCAGCAGCTTCCTAGCGGGAGGTCGCACCGGGGAGCTGTTTTTT.

The gene calls are TRBV5-8 and TRBJ2-7; 8 bases are a match to TRBD1. Germline CDR1 is SGHTS and CDR2 is YDEGEE. This CDR3 has 13 amino acids. Unmatched junction bases numbered 7, after V lost 7 bases and J lost 4 bases. For the CDR3, the DNA is TGTGCCAGCGGACAGGGACGAGAATACGAGCAGTACTTC. Amino acid sequence: CASGQGREYEQYF.

In this sample, this clone turned up once. The CDR3, as DNA: TGTGCCAGCAGCTTTAGTACAGGGGCGGACTATGGCTACACCTTC. Translating gives CASSFSTGADYGYTF. The chain links TRBV5-6 to TRBJ1-2; 7 positions match TRBD1. The ends lost 2 bases at V and 3 bases at J; junction bases unmatched: 7. CDR3 length: 15 residues. CDR1 and CDR2 from the germline V gene are SGHDT and YYEEEE.

The chain joins TRBV4-1 to TRBJ1-2; the match to TRBD1 covers 12 bases. Germline V gene data show CDR1 as MGHRA and CDR2 as YSYEKL. V lost 3 bases, J lost 4 bases, and 9 bases stayed unmatched. This CDR3 contains 17 residues. CDR3 sequence (DNA): TGCGCCAGCAGCCATTATACCGGGACAGGGGGCGCCTATGGCTACACCTTC. It is translated as CASSHYTGTGGAYGYTF.

This clone was picked up a small number of times. V and J are TRBV9 and TRBJ2-6; D gene ambiguous. The CDR3 has 14 amino acids. V shed 5 bases and J shed 5 bases, with 11 bases lying between them. Germline-derived CDR1 and CDR2 are SGDLS and YYNGEE. The CDR3 is CASSPQSRANVLTF. CDR3 in DNA: TGTGCCAGCAGTCCTCAAAGCAGGGCCAACGTCCTGACTTTC.

V is TRBV14 and J is TRBJ1-1; D is uncertain. CDR3 length: 16 amino acids. Trimming stripped 4 bases from V and 1 base from J, with 16 bases between. Germline V gives CDR1 SGHDN, CDR2 FVKESK. CDR3 nucleotide sequence: TGTGCCAGCAGCCCCACTTGGTGGGCGGGGAACACTGAAGCTTTCTTT. The encoded protein is CASSPTWWAGNTEAFF.